These 15 T cell receptor beta chains originate from one sample sequenced in a study of blood T cell repertoires in COVID-19. The assay was immunoSEQ multiplex PCR, and TCRdb's table has in-frame clones only and misses some. In the table there are about 470,000 clones, approximately 90% of which are singletons. The material sequenced was PBMCs or T cells enriched from blood (not recorded which). These receptors originate from a woman under 30 who had recovered from COVID-19.

The chain joins TRBV5-8 to TRBJ1-5, with 7 nucleotides matching TRBD1. The germline gives CDR1 SGHTS, CDR2 YDEGEE. V lost 2 bases and J lost 5; bases outside the gene matches: 7. The CDR3 extends over 15 amino acids. The CDR3 region is CASSLGGQLYQPQHF. CDR3 coding DNA: TGTGCCAGCAGCTTAGGGGGACAGCTTTATCAGCCCCAGCATTTT.

J is TRBJ1-1 and V is TRBV9; D possibly corresponds to TRBD1 (6 bases). V was pared by 0 bases and J by 5 bases, with 17 bases between. From germline, CDR1 is SGDLS and CDR2 YYNGEE. The length of the CDR3 is 16 residues. CDR3 in DNA: TGTGCCAGCAGCGTAGCGACAGGTTTAGGAGTAACTGAAGCTTTCTTT. This gives the protein CASSVATGLGVTEAFF.

CDR3 coding DNA: TGCGCCAGCAGCTCCCCCAGCGGGGGGGCAAGCGAGCAGTACTTC. Residues: CASSSPSGGASEQYF. The chain uses TRBV5-1 and TRBJ2-7, with 10 positions matching TRBD2. The germline gives CDR1 SGHRS, CDR2 YFSETQ. The CDR3 runs 15 residues. V dropped 3 bases and J dropped 6; count of bases not matched to a gene: 9.

The chain joins TRBV6-5 to TRBJ2-2; D might be TRBD2 (5 bases). The V end was cut by 10 bases, the J end by 2 bases, with 17 bases between. Germline CDR1 MNHEY, CDR2 SVGAGI. This CDR3 has 15 residues. CDR3 protein: CAIQSREYNTGELFF. The CDR3 DNA reads as TGTGCCATCCAATCAAGGGAGTACAACACCGGGGAGCTGTTTTTT.

V gene TRBV18 combines with J gene TRBJ2-7, with D possibly being TRBD2 (5 bases). The V end lost 3 bases, the J end lost 3 bases, and 18 bases lay between the germline ends. CDR1 KGHSH and CDR2 LQKENI come from the germline V gene. The CDR3 spans 16 residues. The CDR3 nucleotides are TGTGCCAGCTCACCCCTCAAGAAGGGAGAGGTCTACGAGCAGTACTTC. Residues: CASSPLKKGEVYEQYF.

The rearrangement joins TRBV4-1 to TRBJ1-2; weak D call: TRBD1 (5 bases). V lost 4 bases and J lost 8, with 17 bases in between. This CDR3 has 14 residues. CDR1 MGHRA and CDR2 YSYEKL come from the germline V gene. The DNA for the CDR3 is TGCGCCAGCAGCCGGGGGACTACTGAGTGGGGCTACACCTTC. Its translation: CASSRGTTEWGYTF.

J is TRBJ1-3 and V is TRBV5-4; 7 nucleotides align to TRBD1. V dropped 4 bases and J dropped 2; count of bases not matched to a gene: 3. The germline V gene has CDR1 SGHNT and CDR2 YYREEE (reference sequence). CDR3 length equals 14 residues. CDR3 region: CASSRDRAGNTIYF. The CDR3 nucleotides are TGTGCCAGCAGCCGAGACAGGGCTGGAAACACCATATATTTT.

The rearrangement links TRBV6-5 to TRBJ2-7; the match to TRBD1 covers 8 bases. Germline lookup yields CDR1 MNHEY and CDR2 SVGAGI. V gave up 11 bases and J gave up 6 bases; unmatched junction bases: 9. The CDR3 extends over 12 amino acids. The CDR3 loop is CAGQGLLGEQYF. The DNA for the CDR3 is TGTGCCGGACAGGGACTTTTGGGCGAGCAGTACTTC.

The chain recombines TRBV5-1 with TRBJ2-7, with a tentative D call TRBD1 (6 bases). The germline V and J ends were trimmed by 0 bases and 3 bases, with 13 bases remaining between them. CDR3 length: 15 amino acids. The germline gives CDR1 SGHRS, CDR2 YFSETQ. The CDR3 DNA follows: TGCGCCAGCAGCTTGGCCGGGACACCAGACTACGAGCAGTACTTC. It specifies CASSLAGTPDYEQYF. Supplemented by reference TRBV5-1 and TRBJ2-7, the full variable domain reads KAGVTQTPRYLIKTRGQQVTLSCSPISGHRSVSWYQQTPGQGLQFLFEYFSETQRNKGNFPGRFSGRQFSNSRSEMNVSTLELGDSALYLCASSLAGTPDYEQYFGPGTRLTVT.

This chain connects TRBV2 to TRBJ1-1, with 11 positions matching TRBD1. The germline V gene has CDR1 SNHLY and CDR2 FYNNEI. The CDR3 consists of 16 residues. V lost 8 bases and J lost 0; bases outside the gene matches: 8. This CDR3 is CASGGTGGGLNTEAFF. CDR3 bases: TGTGCCAGCGGTGGGACAGGGGGGGGCCTGAACACTGAAGCTTTCTTT.

This clone was picked up one time. J is TRBJ1-6 and V is TRBV27, with 7 bases aligning to TRBD1. The V segment lost 2 bases and the J segment 0 bases; nucleotides outside the gene matches: 4. The V gene's germline CDR1 is MNHEY and CDR2 SMNVEV (reference sequence). This CDR3 contains 17 residues. The CDR3 loop reads CASSLRTGYSYNSPLHF. CDR3 DNA: TGTGCCAGCAGTTTACGGACAGGCTACTCCTATAATTCACCCCTCCACTTT.

This rearrangement joins TRBV30 to TRBJ2-5; 7 bases are shared with TRBD1. This CDR3 spans 15 amino acids. Looked up from germline, CDR1 is GTSNPN and CDR2 is SVGIG (reference sequence). J lost 3 bases, V lost 2 bases, and 9 bases had no gene match. CDR3 bases: TGTGCCTGGAGTACAAGGGACAGTTTAAAAGAGACCCAGTACTTC. Amino acids: CAWSTRDSLKETQYF. The full variable domain, completed using reference TRBV30 and TRBJ2-5, is SQTIHQWPATLVQPVGSPLSLECTVEGTSNPNLYWYRQAAGRGLQLLFYSVGIGQISSEVPQNLSASRPQDRQFILSSKKLLLSDSGFYLCAWSTRDSLKETQYFGPGTRLLVL.

This chain joins TRBV12-3 or TRBV12-4 and TRBJ2-2; D not certain. V lost 6 bases and J lost 7, with 12 bases in between. The CDR3 runs to 13 residues. CDR3 DNA: TGTGCCAGCAGCCCCGTGTTGAGCGGGGAGCTGTTTTTT. It translates to CASSPVLSGELFF.

This chain uses TRBV24-1 with TRBJ2-3; TRBD2 matches 9 bases. CDR1 is KGHDR, CDR2 SFDVKD, per germline. This CDR3 has 18 amino acids. V was clipped by 4 bases and J by 2 bases; unmatched bases: 12. CDR3 sequence: CATSDPPSSGGTTDTQYF. The CDR3 bases are TGTGCCACCAGTGACCCCCCTTCGAGCGGGGGGACCACAGATACGCAGTATTTT.

This sequence joins TRBV15 and TRBJ1-1; D ambiguous. Trimming took off 5 bases at V and 7 bases at J, with 11 bases between the two ends. The CDR3 consists of 12 residues. From germline, CDR1 is LNHNV and CDR2 YYDKDF (reference sequence). The CDR3 reads CATSFLGSEAFF. DNA for the CDR3: TGTGCCACCAGCTTTCTTGGCAGTGAAGCTTTCTTT.